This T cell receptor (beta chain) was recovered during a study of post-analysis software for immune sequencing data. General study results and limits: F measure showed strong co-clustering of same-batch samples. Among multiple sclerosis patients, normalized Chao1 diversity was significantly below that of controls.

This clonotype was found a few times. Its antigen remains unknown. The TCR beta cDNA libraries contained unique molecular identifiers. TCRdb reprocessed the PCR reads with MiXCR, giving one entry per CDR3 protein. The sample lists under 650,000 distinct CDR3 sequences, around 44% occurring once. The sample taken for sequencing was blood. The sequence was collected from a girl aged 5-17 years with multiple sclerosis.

In DNA, the CDR3 is TGCGCCAGCAGCCCGACTGCCGGGGGAGGGCCCTACAATGAGCAGTTCTTC. The encoded protein is CASSPTAGGGPYNEQFF. The V and J genes are TRBV5-1 and TRBJ2-1, with 7 bases matching TRBD2. CDR1 is SGHRS, CDR2 YFSETQ, per germline. The CDR3 sequence is 17 residues long. The V and J ends lost 4 bases and 2 bases, in that order; junction bases with no gene match: 12.